One and the same sample provided the 8 T cell receptor beta chains below, sequenced in a study of shared T cell receptors in the human thymus. The method was immunoSEQ multiplex PCR; TCRdb's version includes in-frame clones alone and lacks a portion of them. The data contain about 380,000 clones, just under 95% of them seen just once; the ten biggest clones take up 0.02%. Sequencing used thymocytes. The receptors were gathered from a human donor.

The V and J genes are TRBV27 and TRBJ1-5; D unresolved. The CDR3 has 19 residues. V dropped 8 bases and J dropped 2 bases, with 28 bases sitting between them. The germline V gene encodes CDR1 MNHEY and CDR2 SMNVEV (reference sequence). The CDR3 coding sequence is TGTGCCAGCGGAATCAGAGGATCATTAGAGTCCCGGGGCAATCAGCCCCAGCATTTT. It is translated as CASGIRGSLESRGNQPQHF.

The V and J genes are TRBV7-2 and TRBJ2-2; 7 nucleotides align to TRBD2. Losses at the gene ends were 2 bases for V and 4 bases for J; bases not matched to a gene: 10. Germline V gives CDR1 SGHTA, CDR2 FQGNSA. CDR3 length equals 17 residues. The DNA for the CDR3 is TGTGCCAGCAGCTTAAGCGAGGGAGGGCGGGGCACCGGGGAGCTGTTTTTT. Protein product: CASSLSEGGRGTGELFF.

The rearrangement uses TRBV4-3 and TRBJ2-5; 10 bases agree with TRBD2. The V gene's germline CDR1 is LGHNA and CDR2 YSLEER. This CDR3 is 17 amino acids long. V dropped 0 bases and J dropped 7; count of bases not matched to a gene: 11. The CDR3 loop is CASSQDLLSGRFGTQYF. In DNA, the CDR3 is TGCGCCAGCAGCCAAGATCTGCTTAGCGGGAGGTTCGGGACCCAGTACTTC.

The chain uses TRBV20-1 and TRBJ1-1; D ambiguous. Trimming stripped 3 bases from V and 7 bases from J, with 9 bases between. CDR1 DFQATT and CDR2 SNEGSKA come from the germline V gene (reference sequence). The CDR3 has 11 residues. The CDR3 nucleotides are TGCAGTGCTAGTGGAAGTTTTGAAGCTTTCTTT. Translation: CSASGSFEAFF.

The V gene is TRBV29-1, the J gene TRBJ2-7; D gene uncertain. Trimming removed 2 bases from V and 2 bases from J, with 19 bases in between. The CDR3 loop spans 16 amino acids. CDR1 and CDR2 (germline): SQVTM, ANQGSEA. CDR3 in DNA: TGCAGCGTTGAACTTTCTCGATACGGCAGTACCTACGAGCAGTACTTC. Translating gives CSVELSRYGSTYEQYF.

J is TRBJ2-5 and V is TRBV28; the match to TRBD2 covers 12 bases. In germline, CDR1 is MDHEN, CDR2 SYDVKM. The CDR3 is 17 residues long. V lost 4 bases to trimming and J lost 2 bases; unmatched junction nucleotides: 8. The CDR3 region is CASSSRTSGTLQETQYF. In DNA form, the CDR3 reads TGTGCCAGCAGTTCCAGGACTAGCGGGACCTTGCAAGAGACCCAGTACTTC.

The chain is built from TRBV27 and TRBJ1-1; D remains ambiguous. Germline V CDR1 and CDR2: MNHEY, SMNVEV (reference sequence). The CDR3 is made up of 11 amino acids. The V and J ends lost 10 bases and 7 bases respectively, with 13 bases between them. CDR3 protein: CATQRWGEAFF. As DNA, the CDR3 is TGTGCCACCCAGAGATGGGGTGAAGCTTTCTTT.

The chain links TRBV7-9 to TRBJ2-1, with D perhaps matching TRBD1 (5 bases). Germline V CDR1 and CDR2: SEHNR, FQNEAQ (reference sequence). V was trimmed by 4 bases and J by 4 bases, leaving 20 bases between them. There are 17 residues in the CDR3. CDR3 in amino acids: CASSSNLRTPGYNEQFF. CDR3 DNA: TGTGCCAGCAGCTCCAATCTTCGGACACCGGGTTACAATGAGCAGTTCTTC.